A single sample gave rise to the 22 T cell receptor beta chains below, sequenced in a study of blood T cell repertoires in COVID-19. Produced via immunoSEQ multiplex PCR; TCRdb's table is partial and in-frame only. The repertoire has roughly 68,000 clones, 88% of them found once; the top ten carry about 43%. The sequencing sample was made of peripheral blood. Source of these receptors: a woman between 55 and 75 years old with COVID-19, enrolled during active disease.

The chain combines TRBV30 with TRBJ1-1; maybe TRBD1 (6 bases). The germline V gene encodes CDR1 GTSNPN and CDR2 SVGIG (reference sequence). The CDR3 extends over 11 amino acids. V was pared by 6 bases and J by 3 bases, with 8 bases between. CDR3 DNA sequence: TGTGCCTGCCAGGGGCACACTGAAGCTTTCTTT. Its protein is CACQGHTEAFF.

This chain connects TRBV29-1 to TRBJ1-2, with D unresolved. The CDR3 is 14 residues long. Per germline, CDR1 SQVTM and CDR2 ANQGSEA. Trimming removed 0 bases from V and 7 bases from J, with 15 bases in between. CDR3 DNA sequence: TGCAGCGTTGAAGATTTGGCGGGGATGGTTGGCTACACCTTC. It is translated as CSVEDLAGMVGYTF.

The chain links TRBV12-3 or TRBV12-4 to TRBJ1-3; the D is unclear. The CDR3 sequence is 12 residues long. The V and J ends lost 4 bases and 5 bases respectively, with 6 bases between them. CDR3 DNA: TGTGCCAGCAGTTGGGAGAGAAACACCATATATTTT. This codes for CASSWERNTIYF.

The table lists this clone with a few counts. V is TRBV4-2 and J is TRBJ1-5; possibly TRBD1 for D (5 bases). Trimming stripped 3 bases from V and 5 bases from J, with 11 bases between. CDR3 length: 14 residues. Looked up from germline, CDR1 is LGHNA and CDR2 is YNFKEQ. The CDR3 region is CASSQVDSYQPQHF. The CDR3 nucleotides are TGTGCCAGCAGCCAGGTTGACAGTTATCAGCCCCAGCATTTT.

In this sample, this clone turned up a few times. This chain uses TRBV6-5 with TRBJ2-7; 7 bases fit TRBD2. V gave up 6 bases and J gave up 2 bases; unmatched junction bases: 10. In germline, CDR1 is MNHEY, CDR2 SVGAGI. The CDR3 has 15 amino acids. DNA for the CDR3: TGTGCCAGCAGACTCAACGGGGGGTCTACCTACGAGCAGTACTTC. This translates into CASRLNGGSTYEQYF.

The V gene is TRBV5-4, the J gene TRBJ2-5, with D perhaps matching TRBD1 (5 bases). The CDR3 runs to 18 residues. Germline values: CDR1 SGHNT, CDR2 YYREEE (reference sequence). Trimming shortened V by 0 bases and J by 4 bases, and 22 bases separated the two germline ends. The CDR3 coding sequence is TGTGCCAGCAGCTTGGCCCGCGAGACGCAGGGCGGCAGAGAGACCCAGTACTTC. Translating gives CASSLARETQGGRETQYF.

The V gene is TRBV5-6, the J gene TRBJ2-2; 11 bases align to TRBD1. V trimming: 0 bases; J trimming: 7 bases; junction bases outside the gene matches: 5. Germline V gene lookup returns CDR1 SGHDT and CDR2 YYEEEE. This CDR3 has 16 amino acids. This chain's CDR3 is CASSLVDRGLGGELFF. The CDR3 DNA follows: TGTGCCAGCAGCTTGGTGGACAGGGGGCTTGGCGGGGAGCTGTTTTTT.

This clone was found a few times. CDR3 protein: CASSVTGGNQPQHF. The CDR3 DNA sequence: TGTGCCAGCAGCGTTACAGGGGGGAATCAGCCCCAGCATTTT. This chain joins TRBV7-2 and TRBJ1-5; 8 bases align to TRBD1. This CDR3 comprises 14 residues. The germline V gene encodes CDR1 SGHTA and CDR2 FQGNSA. The V segment lost 5 bases and the J segment 4 bases; nucleotides outside the gene matches: 4.

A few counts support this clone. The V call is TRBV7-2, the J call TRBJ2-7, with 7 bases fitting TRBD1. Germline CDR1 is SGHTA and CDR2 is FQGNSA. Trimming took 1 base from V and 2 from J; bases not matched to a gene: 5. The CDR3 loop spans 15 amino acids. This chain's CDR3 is CASSLEGARTYEQYF. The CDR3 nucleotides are TGTGCCAGCAGCTTAGAGGGGGCCCGTACCTACGAGCAGTACTTC.

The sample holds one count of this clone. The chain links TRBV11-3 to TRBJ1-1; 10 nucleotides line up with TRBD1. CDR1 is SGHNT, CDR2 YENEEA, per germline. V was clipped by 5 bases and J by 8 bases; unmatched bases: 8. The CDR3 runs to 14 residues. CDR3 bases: TGTGCCAGCAGCCCTCCGACAGGGGGCAAGGAAGCTTTCTTT. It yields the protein CASSPPTGGKEAFF.

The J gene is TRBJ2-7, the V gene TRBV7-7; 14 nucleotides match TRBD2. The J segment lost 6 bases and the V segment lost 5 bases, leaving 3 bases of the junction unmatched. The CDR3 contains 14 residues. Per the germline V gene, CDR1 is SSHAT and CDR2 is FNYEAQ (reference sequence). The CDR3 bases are TGTGCCAGCAGCCCGGGACTAGCGGGGGTCGAGCAGTACTTC. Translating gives CASSPGLAGVEQYF.

The chain's CDR3 is CASSRQVQEQYF. DNA for the CDR3: TGTGCCAGCTCGCGACAGGTGCAAGAGCAGTACTTC. This rearrangement joins TRBV18 to TRBJ2-7; TRBD1 is a possible D gene (6 bases). V gave up 6 bases and J gave up 7 bases, with 13 bases separating them. The germline gives CDR1 KGHSH, CDR2 LQKENI. This CDR3 is 12 amino acids long. Looking up the rest from reference TRBV18 and TRBJ2-7 gives the full variable domain: NAGVMQNPRHLVRRRGQEARLRCSPMKGHSHVYWYRQLPEEGLKFMVYLQKENIIDESGMPKERFSAEFPKEGPSILRIQQVVRGDSAAYFCASSRQVQEQYFGPGTRLTVT.

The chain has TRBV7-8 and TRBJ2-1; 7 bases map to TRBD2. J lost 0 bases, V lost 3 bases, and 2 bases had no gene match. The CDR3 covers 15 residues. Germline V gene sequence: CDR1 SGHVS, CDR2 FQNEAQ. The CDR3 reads CASSLGLNSYNEQFF. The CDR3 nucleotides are TGTGCCAGCAGCTTGGGACTAAACTCCTACAATGAGCAGTTCTTC.

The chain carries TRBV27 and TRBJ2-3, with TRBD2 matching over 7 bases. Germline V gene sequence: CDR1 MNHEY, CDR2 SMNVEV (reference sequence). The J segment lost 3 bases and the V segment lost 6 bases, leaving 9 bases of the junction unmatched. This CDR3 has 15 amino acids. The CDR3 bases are TGTGCCAGCAGCCGATCCGGGAGGAATACAGATACGCAGTATTTT. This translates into CASSRSGRNTDTQYF.

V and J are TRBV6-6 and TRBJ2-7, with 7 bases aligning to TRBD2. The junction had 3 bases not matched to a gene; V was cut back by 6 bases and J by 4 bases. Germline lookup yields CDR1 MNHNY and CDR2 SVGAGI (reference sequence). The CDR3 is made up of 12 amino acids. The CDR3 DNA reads TGTGCCAGCAGAGGTAGCGGGTACGAGCAGTACTTC. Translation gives CASRGSGYEQYF.

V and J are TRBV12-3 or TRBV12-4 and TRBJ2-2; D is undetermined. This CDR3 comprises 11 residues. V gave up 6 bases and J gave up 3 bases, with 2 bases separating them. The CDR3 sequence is CASSYTGELFF. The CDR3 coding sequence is TGTGCCAGCAGCTACACCGGGGAGCTGTTTTTT.

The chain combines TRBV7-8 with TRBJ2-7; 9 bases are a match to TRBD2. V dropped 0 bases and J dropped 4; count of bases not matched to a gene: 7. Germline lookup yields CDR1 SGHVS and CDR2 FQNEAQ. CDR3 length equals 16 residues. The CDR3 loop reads CASSLAQRLAGYEQYF. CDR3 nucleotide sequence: TGTGCCAGCAGCTTAGCGCAGAGGCTAGCGGGGTACGAGCAGTACTTC.

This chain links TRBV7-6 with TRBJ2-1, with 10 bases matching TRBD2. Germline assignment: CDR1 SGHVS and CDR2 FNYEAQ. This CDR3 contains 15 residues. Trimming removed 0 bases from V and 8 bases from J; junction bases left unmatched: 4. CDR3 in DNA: TGTGCCAGCAGCTTAGCAGGACTAGCGGCCCATGAGCAGTTCTTC. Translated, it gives CASSLAGLAAHEQFF.

Here the CDR3 reads CASSFEGGQPQHF. The CDR3 DNA follows: TGTGCCAGCAGTTTCGAGGGCGGTCAGCCCCAGCATTTT. The chain couples TRBV12-3 or TRBV12-4 to TRBJ1-5; no clear D. V lost 3 bases, J lost 6 bases, and 9 bases lay in between. The CDR3 loop spans 13 amino acids.

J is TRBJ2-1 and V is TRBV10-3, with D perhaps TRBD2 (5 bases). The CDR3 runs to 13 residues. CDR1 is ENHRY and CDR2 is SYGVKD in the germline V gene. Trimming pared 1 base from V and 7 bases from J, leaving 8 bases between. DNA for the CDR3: TGTGCCATCAGTGAGTGGGGAGAGAATGAGCAGTTCTTC. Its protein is CAISEWGENEQFF.

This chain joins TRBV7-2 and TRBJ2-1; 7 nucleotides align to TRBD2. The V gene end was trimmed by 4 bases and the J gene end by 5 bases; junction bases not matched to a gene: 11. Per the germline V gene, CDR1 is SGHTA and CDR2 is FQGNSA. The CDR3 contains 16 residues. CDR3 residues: CASSSPWGGRNNEQFF. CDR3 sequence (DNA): TGTGCCAGCAGCTCTCCATGGGGGGGTAGAAACAATGAGCAGTTCTTC.

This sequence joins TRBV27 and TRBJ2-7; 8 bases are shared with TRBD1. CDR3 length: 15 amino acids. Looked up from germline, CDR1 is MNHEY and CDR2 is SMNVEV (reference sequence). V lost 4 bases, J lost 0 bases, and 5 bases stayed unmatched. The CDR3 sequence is CASSWTGQASYEQYF. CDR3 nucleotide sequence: TGTGCCAGCAGTTGGACGGGACAGGCCTCCTACGAGCAGTACTTC.